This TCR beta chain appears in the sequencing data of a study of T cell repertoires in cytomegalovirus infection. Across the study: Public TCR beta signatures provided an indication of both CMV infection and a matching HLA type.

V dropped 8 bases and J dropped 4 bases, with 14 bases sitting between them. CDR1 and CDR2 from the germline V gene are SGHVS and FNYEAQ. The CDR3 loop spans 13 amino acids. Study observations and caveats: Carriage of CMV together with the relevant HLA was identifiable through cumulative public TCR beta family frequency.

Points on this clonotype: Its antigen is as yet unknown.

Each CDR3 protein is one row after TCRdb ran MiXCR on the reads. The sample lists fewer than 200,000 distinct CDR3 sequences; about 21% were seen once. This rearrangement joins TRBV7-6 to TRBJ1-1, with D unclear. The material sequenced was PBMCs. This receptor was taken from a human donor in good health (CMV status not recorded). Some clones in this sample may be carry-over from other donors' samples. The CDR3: CASAVYGGTEAFF. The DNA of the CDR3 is TGTGCCAGCGCCGTCTATGGAGGCACTGAAGCTTTCTTT.